This T cell receptor beta chain was sequenced for a study of blood T cells in healthy people across ages (dated by TCRdb to the mid-2010s). Background for the entire study: Template switching captured roughly one uniquely barcoded TCR beta cDNA molecule per two T cells in model experiments. Four age groups were formed from the donors: young (average around 15 years), middle-aged (around 37), aged (62) and long-lived (about 80). The study analyzed two additional independent replicas of 1 million unique cDNA reads from the same blood draw for two donors, one aged 18 to 30 and one aged 80 or older. The study measured age-related changes in TCR beta repertoire diversity using deep sequencing normalized with unique cDNA molecular identifiers. Donors of different ages were randomly distributed across sequencing lanes to avoid experimental bias.

The library relied on 5' RACE. Instrument used: Illumina HiSeq 2500. A second PCR of about 7 to 12 cycles was run with a J-beta primer mix and a sample-barcoded 5' primer. Each TCR beta cDNA molecule received a unique molecular identifier from a template-switch 5' adaptor carrying 12 random nucleotides. Each sample yielded at least 3 million CDR3-containing paired-end reads. The Mint cDNA synthesis kit, primed by a TRBC-specific oligonucleotide, was used to synthesize first-strand cDNA from all RNA. After uracil-DNA glycosylase treatment, a first 18-cycle PCR used universal primers M1SS and BC2_uni_R on all cDNA. As for the authors' bioinformatics: For normalization, 1 million high-quality reads were randomly selected from each sample, with every read carrying a distinct molecular identifier. Instead of being binned into consensus sequences, reads with shared molecular identifiers were discarded. MiTCR, with a Q25 quality threshold and the strictest error-elimination algorithm, was used for CDR3 identification, clonotype clustering and error correction. A nonparametric unseen species model with Euler transformation was used to estimate lower-bound total TCR beta diversity. TCRdb reprocessed the public reads (quality trimming at Q25 with fastp, clone calling with MiXCR) and kept in-frame beta chains. Entries that share a CDR3 protein sequence are merged under the most common genes and DNA. Here the V and J calls rest on TCRdb's processing, not on the authors' analysis. This sample has over a million distinct CDR3 sequences in its table, and around 43% of those were observed once. The top ten clonotypes cover under 20% of the sample.

Worth noting for this clonotype: Its antigen is not yet known. The junction departs from the called germline gene at one end, perhaps through a read error.

The full study reports these points: As age increased, observed TCR beta diversity per million T cells dropped in a roughly linear way, and a significant reduction was already evident by age 40. The CMV infection status of donors was not known, potentially confounding age-related changes in expanded clonotypes. Since profiling was done on bulk unsorted PBMCs, naive and antigen-experienced compartments could not be conclusively compared. Estimates of total diversity based on one million sequenced T cells were regarded as lower bounds and as underestimates. A strong correlation was found between observed TCR beta diversity and the percentage of naive T cells measured by flow cytometry. The long-lived group showed more naive CD4+ T cells, fewer expanded clones and increased TCR diversity than the aged group, suggesting age selection.

Via the germline V gene, CDR1 is SGDLS and CDR2 YYNGEE. From cysteine to phenylalanine, the CDR3 is 14 amino acids long. Only the CDR3 DNA is retained, 42 bases long and in frame from the first base. The donors were roughly 40 Caucasian individuals from Russia, aged 6 to 90 years, who were systemically healthy. About 9.1 milliliters of peripheral blood were collected from each donor into EDTA-treated Vacutainer tubes. Ficoll-Paque density-gradient centrifugation was used to isolate PBMCs, with at least 7 million obtained per sample. Total RNA was extracted from PBMCs with Trizol reagent, with at least 5 micrograms obtained per sample. For every donor, flow cytometry on a PBMC aliquot measured the percentage of naive CD45RAhigh/CD27high T cells.

This clonotype was obtained from a woman aged 55-70 years in good health. The source material was blood. Recombination connected TRBV9 to TRBJ2-5, with the D gene call left open. Here is the DNA: TGTGCCAGCAGCGTAGAAAGCGTTCAAGAGGCCCAGTACTTC. Protein translation: CASSVESVQEAQYF.